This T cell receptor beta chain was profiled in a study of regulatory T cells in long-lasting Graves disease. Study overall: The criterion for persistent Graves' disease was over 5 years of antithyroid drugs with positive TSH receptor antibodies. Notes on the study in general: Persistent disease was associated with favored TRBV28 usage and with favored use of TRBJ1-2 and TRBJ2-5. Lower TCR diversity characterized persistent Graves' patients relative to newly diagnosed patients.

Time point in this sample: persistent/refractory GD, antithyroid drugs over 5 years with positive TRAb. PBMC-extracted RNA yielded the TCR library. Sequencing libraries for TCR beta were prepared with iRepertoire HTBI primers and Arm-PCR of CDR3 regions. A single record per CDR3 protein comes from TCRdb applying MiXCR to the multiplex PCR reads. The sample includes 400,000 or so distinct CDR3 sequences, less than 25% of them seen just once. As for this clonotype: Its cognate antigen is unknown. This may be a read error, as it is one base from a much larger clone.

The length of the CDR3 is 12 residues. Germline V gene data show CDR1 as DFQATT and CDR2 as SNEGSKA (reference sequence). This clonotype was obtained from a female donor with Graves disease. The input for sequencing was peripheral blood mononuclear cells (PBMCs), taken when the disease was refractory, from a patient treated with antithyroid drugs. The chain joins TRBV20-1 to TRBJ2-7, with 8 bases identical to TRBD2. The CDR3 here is CSASSGTYKQYF. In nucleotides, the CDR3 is TGCAGTGCTAGTAGCGGGACCTACAAGCAGTACTTC.